Listed below are T cell receptor beta chains from one sample, sequenced in a study of blood T cell repertoires in COVID-19. Some clones are missing from TCRdb's copy, which holds only in-frame ones; the method was immunoSEQ multiplex PCR. The sample carries a few hundred thousand clones, approximately 85% recorded once. Sequencing was done on a sample of peripheral blood. These receptor sequences come from a human donor in a cohort sampled during active COVID-19. The CDR3 runs from the conserved cysteine through the conserved F or W. A D gene is named only where the DNA matches it firmly. Clone sizes are given selectively: once, few, many, or a class where the clone is expanded.

v_call	clone_size	d_call	j_call	cdr3_aa	cdr3_nt
TRBV10-2	-	TRBD2	TRBJ2-1	CASLLAEIAGRGRYNEQFF	TGCGCCAGTCTCCTCGCAGAAATAGCGGGGCGCGGCCGCTACAATGAGCAGTTCTTC
TRBV5-6	-	TRBD1	TRBJ1-3	CASSSLGQGGGNTIYF	TGTGCCAGCAGCTCCTTGGGACAGGGGGGTGGAAACACCATATATTTT
TRBV24-1	-	-	TRBJ1-1	CATRSREGTEAFF	TGTGCCACCAGAAGCAGGGAGGGCACTGAAGCTTTCTTT
TRBV5-6	-	-	TRBJ1-2	CASSHPRGANGYTF	TGTGCCAGCAGCCACCCCCGGGGGGCTAATGGCTACACCTTC
TRBV18	few	TRBD1	TRBJ1-2	CASGSGQAGYGYTF	TGTGCCAGCGGCAGTGGACAGGCGGGCTATGGCTACACCTTC
TRBV19	-	-	TRBJ2-1	CASSIRFGQALLGGQFF	TGTGCCAGTAGTATCCGGTTTGGGCAGGCCCTCTTGGGGGGGCAGTTCTTC
TRBV15	-	-	TRBJ1-5	CATSRDWGGLNQPQHF	TGTGCCACCAGCAGAGATTGGGGCGGCTTGAATCAGCCCCAGCATTTT
TRBV6-5	few	TRBD1	TRBJ2-7	CASRGQVYEQYF	TGTGCCAGCAGAGGACAGGTCTACGAGCAGTACTTC
TRBV6-6	-	TRBD1	TRBJ1-1	CASSPRTGPNTEAFF	TGTGCCAGCAGCCCTAGGACAGGGCCGAACACTGAAGCTTTCTTT
TRBV5-1	once	TRBD1	TRBJ2-1	CASSASKLGQGPDEQFF	TGCGCCAGCAGCGCATCCAAATTAGGACAGGGCCCTGATGAGCAGTTCTTC